The 25 T cell receptor beta chains below all came from one sample that was sequenced in a study of shared clonotypes between healthy human individuals (dated by TCRdb to 2018 to 2020). The receptor library was made with the immunoSEQ multiplex PCR assay. Entries here come from immuneACCESS through TCRdb and include only in-frame sequences with V and J called. Some clones fail to appear in such tables; in the studies checked, an unresolved V gene covers under half of the shortfall, and the cause of the remainder is unknown. The sample data list approximately 1.5 million clones, and 98% of these were observed just once. The ten largest clonotypes hold about 0.42% of the sample. The sequenced sample was naive CD4+ T cells sorted from blood. The cell subset or site label corresponds to: CD45RA+ positively selected. Receptor source: a man under 40 in good health.

The chain uses TRBV6-6 and TRBJ2-5; D may match TRBD1 or TRBD2 (5 bases each). The CDR3 consists of 14 residues. Germline V lookup: CDR1 MNHNY, CDR2 SVGAGI (reference sequence). Trimming pared 10 bases from V and 3 bases from J, leaving 18 bases between. The CDR3 region is CATRPGPQKETQYF. CDR3 DNA sequence: TGTGCCACCCGCCCGGGACCACAGAAAGAGACCCAGTACTTC.

The chain has TRBV7-8 and TRBJ2-3; D not resolved. V dropped 0 bases and J dropped 5 bases, with 3 bases sitting between them. Per the germline V gene, CDR1 is SGHVS and CDR2 is FQNEAQ. The CDR3 is made up of 12 amino acids. The CDR3: CASSLALDTQYF. CDR3 sequence (DNA): TGTGCCAGCAGCTTAGCGCTAGATACGCAGTATTTT.

The J gene is TRBJ2-5, the V gene TRBV6-5; 7 bases align to TRBD1. The ends lost 5 bases at V and 5 bases at J; junction bases unmatched: 5. Looked up from germline, CDR1 is MNHEY and CDR2 is SVGAGI. This CDR3 has 13 residues. The CDR3 DNA follows: TGTGCCAGCAGTGGTACAGGGGTGGAGACCCAGTACTTC. This encodes CASSGTGVETQYF.

As regards this clone: The same CDR3 arises from other DNA sequences in this sample as well. This rearrangement joins TRBV4-1 to TRBJ1-2; D is unresolved. V shed 1 base and J shed 2 bases, with 5 bases lying between them. Germline V gene sequence: CDR1 MGHRA, CDR2 YSYEKL. CDR3 size: 13 residues. The CDR3 spells CASSQGQNYGYTF. The CDR3 region has the DNA TGCGCCAGCAGCCAAGGCCAGAACTATGGCTACACCTTC.

The CDR3: CASSLVGTGRITEAFF. CDR3 coding DNA: TGTGCCAGCAGCTTAGTCGGGACAGGGAGGATCACTGAAGCTTTCTTT. This rearrangement joins TRBV7-8 to TRBJ1-1, with TRBD1 identical over 9 bases. The trim removed 1 base at V and 4 bases at J, leaving 7 bases unmatched. This CDR3 is 16 amino acids long. Germline V gene lookup returns CDR1 SGHVS and CDR2 FQNEAQ.

The chain couples TRBV30 to TRBJ1-4; TRBD1 aligns across 7 bases. The CDR3 is 13 amino acids. V shed 3 bases, J shed 8 bases, and the junction held 6 bases outside the gene matches. Germline CDR1 reads GTSNPN; CDR2 reads SVGIG (reference sequence). Written as DNA, the CDR3 is TGTGCCTGGAGGCAGGGGGGGCGAGAAAAACTGTTTTTT. It yields the protein CAWRQGGREKLFF.

The CDR3 loop reads CASKWGTHTGELFF. As DNA, the CDR3 is TGTGCCAGCAAATGGGGGACTCACACCGGGGAGCTGTTTTTT. The rearrangement uses TRBV27 and TRBJ2-2, with D possibly TRBD2 on 6 matching bases. Germline assignment: CDR1 MNHEY and CDR2 SMNVEV (reference sequence). V lost 7 bases to trimming and J lost 3 bases, with 12 bases between them. The CDR3 length is 14 residues.

The chain carries TRBV11-2 and TRBJ2-2; D not certain. CDR1 and CDR2 from the germline V gene are SGHAT and FQNNGV. The CDR3 runs 15 residues. Trimming took 5 bases from V and 6 from J, leaving 16 bases between them. The chain's CDR3 is CASSPSYVIAGELFF. As DNA, the CDR3 is TGTGCCAGCAGCCCATCGTACGTGATAGCCGGGGAGCTGTTTTTT.

The chain combines TRBV1 with TRBJ1-3; the tabulated D call, TRBD1, remains unverified against the DNA. TRBV1 is tagged as a pseudogene. The CDR3 runs 17 residues. The CDR3 coding sequence is TGCACCAGCAGCCAAGGTAAGGGGGCGAGCTCTGGAAACACCATATATTTT. This sequence encodes CTSSQGKGASSGNTIYF.

This clone was recorded once. V usage is TRBV29-1 and J usage is TRBJ2-7; D may be TRBD1 (5 bases). Germline V gene lookup returns CDR1 SQVTM and CDR2 ANQGSEA. This CDR3 has 13 amino acids. Trimming cost V 5 bases and J 3 bases, with 14 bases left between them. DNA for the CDR3: TGCAGCGTTTTAATAGACAGCTACTACGAGCAGTACTTC. Protein product: CSVLIDSYYEQYF.

The V and J genes are TRBV11-2 and TRBJ2-7; the D gene is possibly TRBD1 (5 bases). The V gene's germline CDR1 is SGHAT and CDR2 FQNNGV. The CDR3 loop spans 15 amino acids. V lost 4 bases and J lost 2, with 15 bases in between. Written as DNA, the CDR3 is TGTGCCAGCAGCTCACCCTGGGGCGGAACCTACGAGCAGTACTTC. Residues: CASSSPWGGTYEQYF.

The genes are TRBV7-9 and TRBJ2-5; D may be TRBD2 (5 bases). The CDR3 sequence is 10 residues long. CDR1 and CDR2 (germline): SEHNR, FQNEAQ (reference sequence). Trimming pared 8 bases from V and 5 bases from J, leaving 6 bases between. The CDR3 here is CASEGETQYF. In DNA, the CDR3 is TGTGCCAGCGAGGGCGAGACCCAGTACTTC.

The chain is built from TRBV29-1 and TRBJ1-1; D possibly corresponds to TRBD1 (6 bases). Germline V lookup: CDR1 SQVTM, CDR2 ANQGSEA. V lost 6 bases and J 0 bases, leaving 11 bases between the germline ends. The length of the CDR3 is 13 residues. In DNA, the CDR3 is TGCAGCGTAAAGGGGGTGTTGAACACTGAAGCTTTCTTT. Translated: CSVKGVLNTEAFF.

The chain links TRBV29-1 to TRBJ2-1; D may be TRBD2 (5 bases). The CDR3 loop spans 15 amino acids. V was pared by 0 bases and J by 5 bases, with 14 bases between. Germline assignment: CDR1 SQVTM and CDR2 ANQGSEA. CDR3 nucleotides: TGCAGCGTTGAAGAGTTGGTAGCGACCCACAATGAGCAGTTCTTC. Its protein is CSVEELVATHNEQFF.

The chain is built from TRBV7-9 and TRBJ1-4; no firm D call. V was shortened by 2 bases and J by 4 bases, with 8 bases between the two germline ends. CDR3 size: 14 residues. Germline V CDR1 and CDR2: SEHNR, FQNEAQ (reference sequence). CDR3 region: CASSLIVLNEKLFF. CDR3 DNA sequence: TGTGCCAGCAGCTTAATCGTTCTTAATGAAAAACTGTTTTTT.

The chain combines TRBV28 with TRBJ2-3; 12 bases agree with TRBD2. V shed 3 bases and J 2 bases; nucleotides not matched to a gene: 6. CDR1 and CDR2 from the germline V gene are MDHEN and SYDVKM. The CDR3 has 17 residues. The CDR3, as DNA: TGTGCCAGCAGTTTTGGTTCTAGCGGGAGGGTCACAGATACGCAGTATTTT. This codes for CASSFGSSGRVTDTQYF.

The chain employs TRBV25-1 and TRBJ2-3; D remains unclear. Trimming took 2 bases from V and 0 from J, leaving 6 bases between them. Germline-derived CDR1 and CDR2 are MGHDK and SYGVNS. This CDR3 is 14 amino acids long. DNA for the CDR3: TGTGCCAGCAGTGAAGTCTGGAGCACAGATACGCAGTATTTT. It translates to CASSEVWSTDTQYF.

The chain is built from TRBV9 and TRBJ2-2; D is perhaps TRBD2 (6 bases). CDR1 and CDR2 from the germline V gene are SGDLS and YYNGEE. The length of the CDR3 is 15 residues. Trimming removed 2 bases from V and 4 bases from J, with 12 bases in between. DNA for the CDR3: TGTGCCAGCAGCGTTCAGGGACTGGGCACCGGGGAGCTGTTTTTT. This codes for CASSVQGLGTGELFF.

This chain uses TRBV28 with TRBJ2-7, with D tentatively TRBD1 or TRBD2 (5 bases each). CDR1 and CDR2 (germline): MDHEN, SYDVKM. The CDR3 covers 13 residues. With 8 bases removed from V and 2 bases from J, the gap between germline ends came to 13 bases. CDR3 sequence: CASGPGRPYEQYF. The CDR3 region has the DNA TGTGCCAGCGGCCCGGGACGCCCCTACGAGCAGTACTTC.

This clone was observed once. The chain has TRBV15 and TRBJ2-5; D ambiguous. CDR1 and CDR2 from the germline V gene are LNHNV and YYDKDF (reference sequence). The germline V and J ends were trimmed by 0 bases and 5 bases, with 19 bases remaining between them. The CDR3 runs to 17 residues. The CDR3 reads CATSRDWLSSSTETQYF. The CDR3 DNA follows: TGTGCCACCAGCAGAGATTGGTTGAGCAGTTCCACGGAGACCCAGTACTTC.

The gene calls are TRBV11-3 and TRBJ2-7; TRBD1 agrees at 8 bases. From germline, CDR1 is SGHNT and CDR2 YENEEA. The CDR3 covers 15 residues. V was pared by 5 bases and J by 8 bases, with 14 bases of the junction left unmatched. The DNA of the CDR3 is TGTGCCAGCAGCCTAGGCGGGACAGGAGTGTCGAAGCAGTACTTC. Translation gives CASSLGGTGVSKQYF. The full variable domain, in which reference TRBV11-3 and TRBJ2-7 provide the parts outside the CDR3, is EAGVVQSPRYKIIEKKQPVAFWCNPISGHNTLYWYLQNLGQGPELLIRYENEEAVDDSQLPKDRFSAERLKGVDSTLKIQPAELGDSAVYLCASSLGGTGVSKQYFGPGTRLTVT.

The rearrangement links TRBV5-1 to TRBJ2-3; D is perhaps TRBD1 (6 bases). The CDR3 spans 14 residues. CDR1 and CDR2 (germline): SGHRS, YFSETQ. V was trimmed by 0 bases and J by 4 bases, leaving 9 bases between them. The CDR3 sequence: CASSLGTASDTQYF. CDR3 bases: TGCGCCAGCAGCTTGGGGACAGCTTCAGATACGCAGTATTTT.

Regarding this clone: Other DNA variants within this sample encode the same CDR3. V is TRBV30 and J is TRBJ1-1; D unclear. Germline CDR1 reads GTSNPN; CDR2 reads SVGIG (reference sequence). Between the trimmed V and J ends, which lost 0 bases and 2 bases, there was a span of 7 bases. The CDR3 spans 13 residues. CDR3 sequence: CAWSVRVNTEAFF. The CDR3 DNA reads TGTGCCTGGAGTGTAAGGGTCAACACTGAAGCTTTCTTT. Using reference TRBV30 and TRBJ1-1 for the parts outside the CDR3, the full variable domain is SQTIHQWPATLVQPVGSPLSLECTVEGTSNPNLYWYRQAAGRGLQLLFYSVGIGQISSEVPQNLSASRPQDRQFILSSKKLLLSDSGFYLCAWSVRVNTEAFFGQGTRLTVV.

The chain couples TRBV7-2 to TRBJ2-7, with 9 bases lining up with TRBD2. The CDR3 totals 17 residues. The ends lost 2 bases at V and 2 bases at J; junction bases unmatched: 10. The germline gives CDR1 SGHTA, CDR2 FQGNSA. CDR3 protein: CASSLFTTSGETYEQYF. The CDR3 coding sequence is TGTGCCAGCAGCTTATTTACGACTAGCGGAGAAACCTACGAGCAGTACTTC.

The genes are TRBV28 and TRBJ2-1; 12 nucleotides line up with TRBD2. CDR3 length equals 18 residues. V gave up 8 bases and J gave up 4 bases; unmatched junction bases: 15. CDR1 is MDHEN and CDR2 is SYDVKM in the germline V gene. DNA for the CDR3: TGTGCCAGCCCCCCTAGCGGGAGGGCCCGACTTTCATACAATGAGCAGTTCTTC. This sequence encodes CASPPSGRARLSYNEQFF.